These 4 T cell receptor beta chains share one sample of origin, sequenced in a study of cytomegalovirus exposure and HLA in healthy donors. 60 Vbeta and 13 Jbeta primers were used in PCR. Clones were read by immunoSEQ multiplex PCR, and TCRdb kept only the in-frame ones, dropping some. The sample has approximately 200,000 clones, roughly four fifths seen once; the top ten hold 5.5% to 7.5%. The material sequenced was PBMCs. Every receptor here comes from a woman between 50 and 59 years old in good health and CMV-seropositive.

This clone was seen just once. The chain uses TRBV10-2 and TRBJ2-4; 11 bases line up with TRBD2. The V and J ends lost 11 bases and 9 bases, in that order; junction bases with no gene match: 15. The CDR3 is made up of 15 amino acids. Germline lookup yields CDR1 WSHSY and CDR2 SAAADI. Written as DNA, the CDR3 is TGCGCCGCCGCCCAAATAGCGGGAGGGCCGGGCATTCAGTACTTC. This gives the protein CAAAQIAGGPGIQYF.

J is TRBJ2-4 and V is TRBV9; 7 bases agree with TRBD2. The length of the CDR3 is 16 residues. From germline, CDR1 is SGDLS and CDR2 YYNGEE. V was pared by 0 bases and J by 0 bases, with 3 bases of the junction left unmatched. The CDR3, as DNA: TGTGCCAGCAGCGTAGGGGGGGGTCTAGCCAAAAACATTCAGTACTTC. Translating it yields CASSVGGGLAKNIQYF.

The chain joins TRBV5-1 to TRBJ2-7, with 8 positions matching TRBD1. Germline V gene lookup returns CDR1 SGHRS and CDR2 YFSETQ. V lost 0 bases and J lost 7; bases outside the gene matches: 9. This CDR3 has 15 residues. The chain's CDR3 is CASSLDWTGPREQYF. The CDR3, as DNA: TGCGCCAGCAGCTTGGATTGGACAGGGCCCAGGGAGCAGTACTTC.

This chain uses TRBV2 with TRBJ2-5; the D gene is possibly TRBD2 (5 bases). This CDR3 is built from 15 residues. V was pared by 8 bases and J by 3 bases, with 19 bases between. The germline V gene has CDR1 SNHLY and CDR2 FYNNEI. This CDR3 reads CASQRWTVLEETQYF. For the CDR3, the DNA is TGTGCCAGCCAGAGGTGGACTGTGCTAGAAGAGACCCAGTACTTC.